This T cell receptor (beta chain) was sequenced for a study of T cell repertoires in cytomegalovirus infection. Overall study context: Recently identified HLA-C-restricted CMV epitopes were among the peptides used. Study observations and caveats: Frequencies of public TCR beta families were cumulated, and this identified carriers of CMV plus the relevant HLA.

TCRdb reprocessed the reads via MiXCR and lists one record per CDR3 protein. The sample holds some 500,000 distinct CDR3 sequences, approximately 40% seen once. This clonotype came up a few times. Its antigen is still unknown. This CDR3 is built from 16 residues. Germline CDR1 SGHVS, CDR2 FNYEAQ. The trim removed 4 bases at V and 0 bases at J, leaving 5 bases unmatched. Here the sequenced sample was cultured PBMCs, taken from culture after CMV antigen stimulation. The chain employs TRBV7-6 and TRBJ2-1; TRBD1 aligns across 8 bases. The TCR comes from a human donor in good health (CMV status not recorded). Some clones in this sample may be carry-over from other donors' samples. CDR3 residues: CASSSTGTGSYNEQFF. The DNA for the CDR3 is TGTGCCAGCAGCTCCACCGGGACAGGCTCCTACAATGAGCAGTTCTTC. The variable domain in full, completed from reference TRBV7-6 and TRBJ2-1, reads GAGVSQSPRYKVTKRGQDVALRCDPISGHVSLYWYRQALGQGPEFLTYFNYEAQQDKSGLPNDRFSAERPEGSISTLTIQRTEQRDSAMYRCASSSTGTGSYNEQFFGPGTRLTVL.